Below, 22 T cell receptor beta chains from the same sample are listed, as sequenced in a study of shared clonotypes between healthy human individuals. Assay: immunoSEQ multiplex PCR; the TCRdb copy retains only in-frame clones and omits some. The sample comprises about 1 million clones, more than 75% of which are singletons, and approximately 0.5% rests with the top ten. The sequenced material came from memory CD4+ T cells from PBMCs. Subset noted: CD45RA-negative fraction. These TCRs come from a man in his late teens or twenties in good health. Some clones in this sample may be carry-over from other donors' samples.

This sequence joins TRBV5-4 and TRBJ2-3, with a possible D match to TRBD2 (5 bases). The V gene's germline CDR1 is SGHNT and CDR2 YYREEE (reference sequence). This CDR3 has 13 residues. With 4 bases removed from V and 7 bases from J, the gap between germline ends came to 13 bases. CDR3 region: CASSTLESNTQYF. In DNA, the CDR3 is TGTGCCAGCAGCACACTAGAGTCAAATACGCAGTATTTT.

The chain is built from TRBV15 and TRBJ2-3; possibly TRBD2 for D (5 bases). From germline, CDR1 is LNHNV and CDR2 YYDKDF (reference sequence). Trimming took 1 base from V and 2 from J, leaving 7 bases between them. There are 14 residues in the CDR3. The CDR3 coding sequence is TGTGCCACCAGCAGAGCGGACTCCACAGATACGCAGTATTTT. Translation gives CATSRADSTDTQYF. Full variable domain (outside the CDR3, taken from reference TRBV15 and TRBJ2-3): DAMVIQNPRYQVTQFGKPVTLSCSQTLNHNVMYWYQQKSSQAPKLLFHYYDKDFNNEADTPDNFQSRRPNTSFCFLDIRSPGLGDTAMYLCATSRADSTDTQYFGPGTRLTVL.

DNA of the CDR3: TGTGCCAGCCTGACCAGGAGCTCTGAAGCTTTCTTT. Translated, it gives CASLTRSSEAFF. The chain couples TRBV6-5 to TRBJ1-1; D unclear. CDR1 MNHEY and CDR2 SVGAGI come from the germline V gene. V lost 8 bases and J 6 bases, leaving 13 bases between the germline ends. This CDR3 region has 12 residues.

The chain has TRBV6-6 and TRBJ1-4; D remains ambiguous. Germline V lookup: CDR1 MNHNY, CDR2 SVGAGI (reference sequence). The CDR3 covers 15 residues. Trimming stripped 5 bases from V and 8 bases from J, with 18 bases between. CDR3 protein: CASSRRRGGKEKLFF. The CDR3 DNA is TGTGCCAGCAGTCGACGACGCGGAGGGAAGGAAAAACTGTTTTTT.

This sequence joins TRBV9 and TRBJ1-2; D perhaps matches TRBD1 (6 bases). The CDR3 length is 14 residues. The V and J ends lost 4 bases and 2 bases respectively, with 12 bases between them. The germline V gene has CDR1 SGDLS and CDR2 YYNGEE. The CDR3 DNA reads as TGTGCCAGCAGCCCCGCGACAGGAAACTATGGCTACACCTTC. This codes for CASSPATGNYGYTF. The complete variable domain, with remaining parts taken from reference TRBV9 and TRBJ1-2, reads DSGVTQTPKHLITATGQRVTLRCSPRSGDLSVYWYQQSLDQGLQFLIQYYNGEERAKGNILERFSAQQFPDLHSELNLSSLELGDSALYFCASSPATGNYGYTFGSGTRLTVV.

For this clone: The junction does not match germline at one end; this may be a read error. The V call is TRBV29-1, the J call TRBJ2-7; 8 bases fit TRBD2. Germline loops: CDR1 SQVTM, CDR2 ANQGSEA. The length of the CDR3 is 12 residues. CDR3 DNA: TGCAGCGTTGCTAGCGGGTCCTCCGAGCAGTACTTC. Translating gives CSVASGSSEQYF.

With respect to this clone: This sample includes further DNA sequences coding for the same CDR3. CDR3: CASSLGGFYEQYF. CDR3 coding DNA: TGTGCCAGCAGCTTGGGGGGTTTTTACGAGCAGTACTTC. The chain recombines TRBV5-5 with TRBJ2-7; D gene uncertain. The CDR3 contains 13 residues. Trimming shortened V by 0 bases and J by 4 bases, and 8 bases separated the two germline ends. CDR1 and CDR2 from the germline V gene are SGHKS and YYEKEE (reference sequence).

The rearrangement uses TRBV7-2 and TRBJ2-5, with D possibly being TRBD1 (5 bases). This CDR3 has 14 residues. The germline CDR1 and CDR2 sequences are SGHTA and FQGNSA. The ends were cut back, 2 bases at V and 3 bases at J, with 10 bases in the middle. CDR3 amino acids: CASSLMFREETQYF. CDR3 coding DNA: TGTGCCAGCAGCTTAATGTTCAGGGAAGAGACCCAGTACTTC.

This clone occurred many times. V and J are TRBV9 and TRBJ2-5; 7 positions match TRBD2. This CDR3 is built from 14 residues. Germline V gene sequence: CDR1 SGDLS, CDR2 YYNGEE. Trimming at V came to 4 bases and at J to 4 bases, leaving 7 bases not matched to a gene. The DNA of the CDR3 is TGTGCCAGCAGCCGGGACTACGGGGGAGAGACCCAGTACTTC. This sequence encodes CASSRDYGGETQYF.

The chain carries TRBV11-1 and TRBJ2-5; D is uncertain. Germline V lookup: CDR1 SGHAT, CDR2 FQDESV (reference sequence). The germline V and J ends were trimmed by 1 base and 3 bases, with 6 bases remaining between them. This CDR3 spans 13 amino acids. The CDR3 protein is CASSLGTKETQYF. The CDR3 bases are TGTGCCAGCAGCTTAGGGACCAAAGAGACCCAGTACTTC.

This clone appeared once. The chain links TRBV28 to TRBJ1-5; 10 bases align to TRBD1. CDR1 and CDR2 from the germline V gene are MDHEN and SYDVKM. V gave up 3 bases and J gave up 3 bases; unmatched junction bases: 5. CDR3 length equals 16 residues. The CDR3 coding sequence is TGTGCCAGCAGTTTTTTGGGACAGGGGAACAATCAGCCCCAGCATTTT. Protein sequence: CASSFLGQGNNQPQHF. The entire variable domain, with the rest obtained from reference TRBV28 and TRBJ1-5, is as follows: DVKVTQSSRYLVKRTGEKVFLECVQDMDHENMFWYRQDPGLGLRLIYFSYDVKMKEKGDIPEGYSVSREKKERFSLILESASTNQTSMYLCASSFLGQGNNQPQHFGDGTRLSIL.

This clone was observed many times. V is TRBV18 and J is TRBJ2-7; 9 positions agree with TRBD1. V was clipped by 6 bases and J by 2 bases; unmatched bases: 5. The germline CDR1 and CDR2 sequences are KGHSH and LQKENI. The CDR3 spans 14 residues. The CDR3 here is CASSKDRGAYEQYF. The CDR3 DNA sequence: TGTGCCAGCTCGAAGGACAGGGGCGCCTACGAGCAGTACTTC.

The chain carries TRBV30 and TRBJ2-1; TRBD2 matches 14 bases. The CDR3 loop spans 15 amino acids. The J segment lost 9 bases and the V segment lost 2 bases, leaving 6 bases of the junction unmatched. Germline CDR1 GTSNPN, CDR2 SVGIG (reference sequence). The CDR3 protein is CAWSTGTSGSGEQFF. CDR3 DNA sequence: TGTGCCTGGAGTACCGGGACTAGCGGGAGTGGTGAGCAGTTCTTC.

This clone was seen ten or more times. The chain carries TRBV6-5 and TRBJ1-3, with 7 bases lining up with TRBD1. Per germline, CDR1 MNHEY and CDR2 SVGAGI. The V segment lost 4 bases and the J segment 4 bases; nucleotides outside the gene matches: 7. The CDR3 has 15 amino acids. The CDR3 spells CASSSQGVVGNTIYF. CDR3 DNA: TGTGCCAGCAGTTCCCAGGGGGTAGTCGGAAACACCATATATTTT.

The chain couples TRBV5-4 to TRBJ2-7, with TRBD1 as a possible D gene (6 bases). Per the germline V gene, CDR1 is SGHNT and CDR2 is YYREEE (reference sequence). The CDR3 consists of 13 residues. V was shortened by 5 bases and J by 9 bases, with 18 bases between the two germline ends. The CDR3 DNA reads as TGTGCCAGCAGGCTCCAGGGGAGATCTGGGCAGTACTTC. This sequence encodes CASRLQGRSGQYF.

The chain links TRBV5-1 to TRBJ1-1, with D possibly TRBD1 on 5 matching bases. The germline CDR1 and CDR2 sequences are SGHRS and YFSETQ. The V gene lost 4 bases and the J gene lost 7 bases, with 20 bases spanning the gap. The CDR3 contains 15 residues. Here the CDR3 reads CASSPEGRGGVEAFF. The CDR3 DNA follows: TGCGCCAGCAGCCCCGAAGGGAGGGGCGGGGTTGAAGCTTTCTTT.

The chain has TRBV30 and TRBJ1-5; D gene unclear. CDR3 length equals 14 residues. With 0 bases removed from V and 6 bases from J, the gap between germline ends came to 12 bases. Germline V gene lookup returns CDR1 GTSNPN and CDR2 SVGIG (reference sequence). The CDR3 nucleotides read TGTGCCTGGAGTGTGGGTTGGGCCGGTCAGCCCCAGCATTTT. It codes for CAWSVGWAGQPQHF. The variable domain in full, with the rest retrieved from reference TRBV30 and TRBJ1-5, is SQTIHQWPATLVQPVGSPLSLECTVEGTSNPNLYWYRQAAGRGLQLLFYSVGIGQISSEVPQNLSASRPQDRQFILSSKKLLLSDSGFYLCAWSVGWAGQPQHFGDGTRLSIL.

A note on this clone: Other nucleotide sequences in the sample specify the same CDR3. The rearrangement uses TRBV5-1 and TRBJ1-4; TRBD1 might be the D (5 bases). V lost 3 bases, J lost 0 bases, and 6 bases lay in between. The germline V gene encodes CDR1 SGHRS and CDR2 YFSETQ. This CDR3 comprises 14 residues. This CDR3 is CASSSTATNEKLFF. Here the CDR3 DNA reads TGCGCCAGCAGCTCGACAGCAACTAATGAAAAACTGTTTTTT.

The chain joins TRBV20-1 to TRBJ2-1; D is ambiguous. The V and J ends lost 5 bases and 8 bases respectively, with 7 bases between them. The germline CDR1 and CDR2 sequences are DFQATT and SNEGSKA (reference sequence). The CDR3 spans 10 residues. The CDR3 DNA follows: TGCAGTGCTCTTGGGCATGAGCAGTTCTTC. Translating gives CSALGHEQFF.

The gene calls are TRBV6-1 and TRBJ2-1; a weak D match, TRBD2 (7 bases). V was pared by 0 bases and J by 9 bases, with 18 bases between. This CDR3 spans 16 amino acids. Germline values: CDR1 MNHNS, CDR2 SASEGT. CDR3 sequence reads: CASSEAVAGARGEQFF. In DNA, the CDR3 is TGTGCCAGCAGTGAAGCGGTGGCGGGGGCGCGAGGTGAGCAGTTCTTC.

The chain uses TRBV12-2 and TRBJ2-1; the table's D call, TRBD2, has no DNA check behind it. TRBV12-2 counts as a pseudogene. This CDR3 is 14 amino acids long. The CDR3 nucleotides are TGTGCAAGTCGCCCCCGGAGGGACTTCTATGAGCAGTTCTTC. Its translation is CASRPRRDFYEQFF.

The chain couples TRBV5-1 to TRBJ2-5; D uncertain. This CDR3 is 14 amino acids long. Trimming removed 4 bases at V and 4 bases at J, with 14 bases between. Germline CDR1 and CDR2: SGHRS and YFSETQ. CDR3 nucleotides: TGCGCCAGCAGCAGTCCGGGCGGACGAGAGACCCAGTACTTC. Translated, it gives CASSSPGGRETQYF.